This T cell receptor beta chain was retrieved from a study of cytomegalovirus exposure and HLA in healthy donors. Trimming took 4 bases from V and 8 from J; bases not matched to a gene: 3. The CDR3 consists of 12 residues. The germline V gene has CDR1 SGHRS and CDR2 YFSETQ. PCR employed 60 Vbeta and 13 Jbeta primers. Profiling relied on immunoSEQ multiplex PCR, and the TCRdb table lists in-frame clones only, not all of them. Of about 98,000 clones listed, about three quarters are singletons. The sequencing sample was made of PBMCs. This chain uses TRBV5-1 with TRBJ1-2, with TRBD1 matching 9 bases. This TCR was recovered from a human donor in good health. In DNA form, the CDR3 reads TGCGCCAGCAGCGTGGGACAGGGCGGCTACACCTTC. This encodes CASSVGQGGYTF. Combining the CDR3 with reference TRBV5-1 and TRBJ1-2 gives the whole variable domain KAGVTQTPRYLIKTRGQQVTLSCSPISGHRSVSWYQQTPGQGLQFLFEYFSETQRNKGNFPGRFSGRQFSNSRSEMNVSTLELGDSALYLCASSVGQGGYTFGSGTRLTVV.